Listed here are 5 T cell receptor beta chains from one sample, sequenced in a study of T cells in Graves' hyperthyroidism and ophthalmopathy (dated by TCRdb to between 2019 and 2020). Library preparation used multiplex PCR. The instrument was an Illumina HiSeq 2000. Amplification of TCR beta CDR3 regions was carried out from RNA transcripts. The first round of RT-PCR for the TCR CDR3 was performed with the HTBI primer set and the Qiagen OneStep RT-PCR kit. In TCRdb, the public reads were trimmed at Q25 with fastp and aligned with MiXCR, with productive beta chains retained. Here each entry gathers all rows of one CDR3 protein and keeps the most common genes and DNA. This sample lists 600,000 to 900,000 distinct CDR3 sequences; 15% to 20% were detected once. Of the sample, approximately 8.4% falls within the top ten clones. Sequenced input: blood. These receptors all come from a young man with Graves' hyperthyroidism.

The chain recombines TRBV11-1 with TRBJ2-1; TRBD2 aligns across 11 bases. J was trimmed by 4 bases and V by 3 bases; bases with no gene match: 5. Looked up from germline, CDR1 is SGHAT and CDR2 is FQDESV (reference sequence). The CDR3 is 16 residues long. CDR3 amino acids: CASSFSGRAGYNEQFF. The DNA of the CDR3 is TGTGCCAGCAGCTTTAGCGGGAGGGCCGGGTACAATGAGCAGTTCTTC. Variable domain in full (rest from reference TRBV11-1 and TRBJ2-1): EAEVAQSPRYKITEKSQAVAFWCDPISGHATLYWYRQILGQGPELLVQFQDESVVDDSQLPKDRFSAERLKGVDSTLKIQPAELGDSAMYLCASSFSGRAGYNEQFFGPGTRLTVL.

This clonotype was detected only a few times. The chain employs TRBV15 and TRBJ2-5, with 11 bases matching TRBD2. Germline V gene data show CDR1 as LNHNV and CDR2 as YYDKDF (reference sequence). V trimming: 0 bases; J trimming: 3 bases; junction bases outside the gene matches: 0. The CDR3 contains 15 residues. Here the CDR3 reads CATSRDSGREETQYF. CDR3 sequence (DNA): TGTGCCACCAGCAGAGATAGCGGGAGGGAAGAGACCCAGTACTTC.

The sample holds many counts of this clonotype. The J gene is TRBJ2-7, the V gene TRBV6-1; 8 bases align to TRBD2. The CDR3 covers 14 residues. Unmatched junction bases numbered 9, after V lost 2 bases and J lost 9 bases. In germline, CDR1 is MNHNS, CDR2 SASEGT. The CDR3 sequence: CASSERTSLEGQYF. The CDR3 DNA sequence: TGTGCCAGCAGTGAACGGACTAGCCTGGAGGGGCAGTACTTC.

A few counts support this clonotype. The chain recombines TRBV11-2 with TRBJ1-6; the D gene is possibly TRBD1 (5 bases). The V gene's germline CDR1 is SGHAT and CDR2 FQNNGV. With 1 base removed from V and 4 bases from J, the gap between germline ends came to 20 bases. The CDR3 covers 19 residues. CDR3: CASSLVSQARLSYNSPLHF. The CDR3, as DNA: TGTGCCAGCAGCTTAGTATCACAGGCCAGATTGTCTTATAATTCACCCCTCCACTTT.

This clonotype has only a few counts. V usage is TRBV4-3 and J usage is TRBJ2-3; 11 bases align to TRBD2. V lost 4 bases, J lost 3 bases, and 6 bases stayed unmatched. Germline V gene data show CDR1 as LGHNA and CDR2 as YSLEER. CDR3 length equals 16 residues. CDR3 sequence: CASSPISGRGTDTQYF. The DNA for the CDR3 is TGCGCCAGCAGCCCAATTAGCGGGAGGGGGACAGATACGCAGTATTTT.